This entry lists 30 T cell receptor beta chains sequenced from one sample in a study of beta chain features in type 1 diabetes. What was sequenced were expressed TCRB transcripts, since all of the isolated RNA had been reverse transcribed. Produced via immunoSEQ multiplex PCR; TCRdb's table is partial and in-frame only. The table records about 160,000 clones, less than 9.5% of them present only once. The sequenced sample consisted of central memory CD4+ T cells from blood. These receptors came from a woman aged 18-29 years in good health.

The chain joins TRBV10-3 to TRBJ2-7; D is possibly TRBD2 (5 bases). This CDR3 has 14 amino acids. Germline-derived CDR1 and CDR2 are ENHRY and SYGVKD. The germline V and J ends were trimmed by 3 bases and 2 bases, with 11 bases remaining between them. The chain's CDR3 is CAISEEGTAYEQYF. CDR3 in DNA: TGTGCCATCAGTGAAGAGGGCACGGCCTACGAGCAGTACTTC.

The V and J genes are TRBV7-6 and TRBJ1-2; D may be TRBD1 (5 bases). The CDR3 extends over 13 amino acids. The V and J ends lost 5 bases and 8 bases respectively, with 15 bases between them. Germline CDR1 SGHVS, CDR2 FNYEAQ. The CDR3 protein is CASSPRQSQGYTF. Here the CDR3 DNA reads TGTGCCAGCAGCCCTAGACAGAGCCAAGGCTACACCTTC.

V gene TRBV4-2 combines with J gene TRBJ1-2; D may be TRBD1 (6 bases). The germline V gene has CDR1 LGHNA and CDR2 YNFKEQ. The CDR3 extends over 16 amino acids. V lost 5 bases, J lost 2 bases, and 18 bases lay in between. The CDR3 DNA follows: TGTGCCAGCAGCTCGACAGGCTCCGGGATGAACTATGGCTACACCTTC. Translated: CASSSTGSGMNYGYTF.

This clone came up a few times. The chain combines TRBV5-1 with TRBJ1-2, with 9 bases aligning to TRBD1. The trim removed 0 bases at V and 5 bases at J, leaving 11 bases unmatched. The CDR3 loop spans 17 amino acids. Germline CDR1 SGHRS, CDR2 YFSETQ. The CDR3 loop is CASSLVGQGGPLYGYTF. In DNA form, the CDR3 reads TGCGCCAGCAGCTTGGTGGGACAGGGTGGCCCCCTATATGGCTACACCTTC.

This clone showed up just a few times. V usage is TRBV5-5 and J usage is TRBJ1-6; D is perhaps TRBD1 (6 bases). The CDR3 covers 14 residues. Germline CDR1 SGHKS, CDR2 YYEKEE (reference sequence). V lost 5 bases, J lost 6 bases, and 12 bases lay in between. CDR3 amino acids: CASSTDRTNSPLHF. CDR3 DNA: TGTGCCAGCAGTACGGACAGAACTAATTCACCCCTCCACTTT. The complete variable domain, with remaining parts taken from reference TRBV5-5 and TRBJ1-6, reads DAGVTQSPTHLIKTRGQQVTLRCSPISGHKSVSWYQQVLGQGPQFIFQYYEKEERGRGNFPDRFSARQFPNYSSELNVNALLLGDSALYLCASSTDRTNSPLHFGNGTRLTVT.

This clone has only a few counts. The chain carries TRBV6-5 and TRBJ2-3; 10 nucleotides line up with TRBD2. J lost 5 bases, V lost 7 bases, and 6 bases had no gene match. Germline loops: CDR1 MNHEY, CDR2 SVGAGI. This CDR3 has 14 residues. The CDR3 spells CASKSGGAGDTQYF. The CDR3 DNA follows: TGTGCCAGCAAAAGCGGGGGGGCCGGAGATACGCAGTATTTT.

This clone was picked up a small number of times. Here the CDR3 reads CASSSQGGAGNEQFF. CDR3 DNA: TGTGCCAGCAGCAGCCAGGGGGGCGCGGGCAATGAGCAGTTCTTC. The chain links TRBV7-9 to TRBJ2-1; a weak D match, TRBD1 (7 bases). The V end lost 5 bases, the J end lost 6 bases, and 17 bases lay between the germline ends. The germline V gene has CDR1 SEHNR and CDR2 FQNEAQ (reference sequence). The CDR3 totals 15 residues.

The chain employs TRBV11-2 and TRBJ2-7; 9 bases align to TRBD1. V lost 8 bases, J lost 7 bases, and 12 bases stayed unmatched. Looked up from germline, CDR1 is SGHAT and CDR2 is FQNNGV. The CDR3 has 14 amino acids. The CDR3 sequence: CASGVGQGLGEQYF. DNA for the CDR3: TGTGCCAGCGGCGTGGGACAGGGCCTGGGGGAGCAGTACTTC. Combining the CDR3 with reference TRBV11-2 and TRBJ2-7 gives the whole variable domain EAGVAQSPRYKIIEKRQSVAFWCNPISGHATLYWYQQILGQGPKLLIQFQNNGVVDDSQLPKDRFSAERLKGVDSTLKIQPAKLEDSAVYLCASGVGQGLGEQYFGPGTRLTVT.

A few counts support this clone. The J gene is TRBJ2-7, the V gene TRBV30, with a possible D match to TRBD1 (6 bases). The germline gives CDR1 GTSNPN, CDR2 SVGIG (reference sequence). This CDR3 has 14 residues. V dropped 0 bases and J dropped 2 bases, with 11 bases sitting between them. The CDR3 DNA reads TGTGCCTGGAGTGTACCCCCAGGGGCCTACGAGCAGTACTTC. The encoded protein is CAWSVPPGAYEQYF.

A few counts support this clone. The chain is built from TRBV19 and TRBJ2-1; 9 bases match TRBD1. With 4 bases clipped from V and 7 bases from J, the junction kept 5 bases outside the gene matches. Germline V gene lookup returns CDR1 LNHDA and CDR2 SQIVND (reference sequence). The length of the CDR3 is 14 residues. This CDR3 is CASSRQGVRNEQFF. The CDR3 region has the DNA TGTGCCAGTAGTAGACAGGGGGTAAGGAATGAGCAGTTCTTC.

The genes are TRBV6-6 and TRBJ2-6, with D perhaps TRBD1 (5 bases). CDR1 MNHNY and CDR2 SVGAGI come from the germline V gene (reference sequence). V shed 6 bases and J shed 2 bases, with 11 bases lying between them. The CDR3 sequence is 15 residues long. As DNA, the CDR3 is TGTGCCAGCAGGTCCCAGGGAACTGGGGCCAACGTCCTGACTTTC. The encoded protein is CASRSQGTGANVLTF.

This clone has more than one count but fewer than ten. CDR3 loop: CAISELAGGTGANVLTF. DNA for the CDR3: TGTGCCATCAGTGAACTAGCGGGAGGCACCGGGGCCAACGTCCTGACTTTC. This chain links TRBV10-3 with TRBJ2-6; 12 nucleotides line up with TRBD2. Per the germline V gene, CDR1 is ENHRY and CDR2 is SYGVKD. This CDR3 region has 17 residues. J was trimmed by 4 bases and V by 3 bases; bases with no gene match: 4.

This clone was observed at least ten times. This chain connects TRBV5-1 to TRBJ2-2; possibly TRBD2 for D (6 bases). From germline, CDR1 is SGHRS and CDR2 YFSETQ. V dropped 1 base and J dropped 5 bases, with 12 bases sitting between them. The CDR3 has 15 amino acids. The CDR3 DNA reads TGCGCCAGCAGCTTGAATGGAGGGAGAACCGGGGAGCTGTTTTTT. Translation gives CASSLNGGRTGELFF.

The chain employs TRBV11-2 and TRBJ2-2; 8 bases match TRBD2. The germline gives CDR1 SGHAT, CDR2 FQNNGV. This CDR3 comprises 16 residues. The ends lost 6 bases at V and 4 bases at J; junction bases unmatched: 10. The CDR3 sequence is CASSYNSGSGTGELFF. The CDR3 bases are TGTGCCAGCAGTTATAACAGCGGGAGTGGCACCGGGGAGCTGTTTTTT.

Turning to this clone: Within the sample, other DNA sequences also encode this same CDR3. The genes are TRBV19 and TRBJ1-5, with TRBD1 identical over 10 bases. Trimming took 6 bases from V and 2 from J; bases not matched to a gene: 4. The germline gives CDR1 LNHDA, CDR2 SQIVND (reference sequence). The CDR3 is made up of 15 amino acids. CDR3 bases: TGTGCCAGTAGCGGGACAGGGGAGGGCAATCAGCCCCAGCATTTT. As protein: CASSGTGEGNQPQHF.

Ten or more counts support this clone. CDR3 nucleotides: TGTGCCTGGTCCCGGGGCGGGAGTTACGAGCAGTACTTC. It codes for CAWSRGGSYEQYF. The V and J genes are TRBV30 and TRBJ2-7; 7 bases fit TRBD2. The trim removed 5 bases at V and 4 bases at J, leaving 8 bases unmatched. The germline V gene encodes CDR1 GTSNPN and CDR2 SVGIG (reference sequence). The CDR3 contains 13 residues. Combining the CDR3 with reference TRBV30 and TRBJ2-7 gives the whole variable domain SQTIHQWPATLVQPVGSPLSLECTVEGTSNPNLYWYRQAAGRGLQLLFYSVGIGQISSEVPQNLSASRPQDRQFILSSKKLLLSDSGFYLCAWSRGGSYEQYFGPGTRLTVT.

This clone came up a few times. The chain couples TRBV19 to TRBJ1-2; D not resolved. The CDR3 extends over 10 amino acids. Looked up from germline, CDR1 is LNHDA and CDR2 is SQIVND (reference sequence). V lost 6 bases, J lost 5 bases, and 4 bases lay in between. For the CDR3, the DNA is TGTGCCAGTAGCCCGTATGGCTACACCTTC. Translation: CASSPYGYTF.

V is TRBV6-1 and J is TRBJ2-5, with no clear D. The length of the CDR3 is 15 residues. Germline values: CDR1 MNHNS, CDR2 SASEGT. Trimming took off 0 bases at V and 1 base at J, with 9 bases between the two ends. The CDR3 loop reads CASSEAKRTQETQYF. CDR3 DNA sequence: TGTGCCAGCAGTGAAGCGAAGCGAACCCAAGAGACCCAGTACTTC.

This clone was found a few times. The gene calls are TRBV11-3 and TRBJ2-5, with 8 bases aligning to TRBD2. The V and J ends lost 6 bases and 0 bases, in that order; junction bases with no gene match: 3. CDR3 size: 14 residues. The germline gives CDR1 SGHNT, CDR2 YENEEA. The CDR3 DNA is TGTGCCAGCAGGCCGGGACTAGACCAAGAGACCCAGTACTTC. Translation: CASRPGLDQETQYF.

This clone was recorded a few times. J is TRBJ1-1 and V is TRBV18; no clear D gene. The CDR3 is 13 amino acids. In germline, CDR1 is KGHSH, CDR2 LQKENI. Trimming took off 6 bases at V and 2 bases at J, with 10 bases between the two ends. The CDR3 region is CASSPPSNTEAFF. CDR3 coding DNA: TGTGCCAGCTCGCCGCCCAGTAACACTGAAGCTTTCTTT.

This chain joins TRBV7-2 and TRBJ2-1; D gene ambiguous. Trimming stripped 1 base from V and 4 bases from J, with 5 bases between. This CDR3 contains 13 residues. The germline V gene encodes CDR1 SGHTA and CDR2 FQGNSA. CDR3 sequence: CASSLGRYNEQFF. CDR3 DNA: TGTGCCAGCAGCTTAGGGCGGTACAATGAGCAGTTCTTC.

This clone occurred a few times. The chain employs TRBV10-3 and TRBJ2-1; the match to TRBD2 covers 10 bases. With 2 bases clipped from V and 5 bases from J, the junction kept 9 bases outside the gene matches. CDR1 ENHRY and CDR2 SYGVKD come from the germline V gene. CDR3 length: 17 residues. The CDR3 protein is CAISEPNRAGGNNEQFF. CDR3 bases: TGTGCCATCAGTGAGCCCAATAGAGCGGGGGGGAACAATGAGCAGTTCTTC.

In DNA, the CDR3 is TGTGCCTGGGCCGGTCCTCTCCGGGAAAAACTGTTTTTT. Encoded protein: CAWAGPLREKLFF. J is TRBJ1-4 and V is TRBV30, with unresolved D. Deletions cut 5 bases from V and 8 bases from J, with 15 bases between. This CDR3 contains 13 residues. Per germline, CDR1 GTSNPN and CDR2 SVGIG (reference sequence).

The genes are TRBV28 and TRBJ2-6; 7 bases line up with TRBD1. Germline loops: CDR1 MDHEN, CDR2 SYDVKM. The ends lost 5 bases at V and 2 bases at J; junction bases unmatched: 3. This CDR3 spans 15 amino acids. In DNA form, the CDR3 reads TGTGCCAGCAGTCCCCAGGGGGCTGGGGCCAACGTCCTGACTTTC. Protein: CASSPQGAGANVLTF.

This clone was counted between two and nine times. This chain uses TRBV5-1 with TRBJ2-1; possibly TRBD1 for D (6 bases). V dropped 3 bases and J dropped 6 bases, with 13 bases sitting between them. The CDR3 runs to 14 residues. From germline, CDR1 is SGHRS and CDR2 YFSETQ. The CDR3 spells CASSSGQTSNEQFF. CDR3 bases: TGCGCCAGCAGCTCGGGACAAACGTCCAATGAGCAGTTCTTC.

The chain couples TRBV4-2 to TRBJ2-4, with TRBD2 identical over 8 bases. Trimming took 5 bases from V and 1 from J; bases not matched to a gene: 4. CDR3 length: 15 residues. The V gene's germline CDR1 is LGHNA and CDR2 YNFKEQ. The CDR3, as DNA: TGTGCCAGCAGCGGTGAGCGGGGGGCCAAAAACATTCAGTACTTC. It codes for CASSGERGAKNIQYF.

This clone has just a few counts. This chain uses TRBV10-3 with TRBJ2-3; TRBD2 is a possible D gene (5 bases). This CDR3 is built from 14 residues. V gave up 2 bases and J gave up 2 bases, with 8 bases separating them. Per the germline V gene, CDR1 is ENHRY and CDR2 is SYGVKD. CDR3 bases: TGTGCCATCAGTGAGAGAGCGGACACAGATACGCAGTATTTT. Protein: CAISERADTDTQYF.

The chain couples TRBV25-1 to TRBJ1-1, with D perhaps TRBD1 (6 bases). The CDR3 sequence is 15 residues long. Trimming shortened V by 0 bases and J by 5 bases, and 13 bases separated the two germline ends. Germline V gives CDR1 MGHDK, CDR2 SYGVNS. The CDR3 nucleotides are TGTGCCAGCAGTGAATACGCAGGGGCTGGGACTGAAGCTTTCTTT. It translates to CASSEYAGAGTEAFF.

The table lists this clone with a few counts. The CDR3 nucleotides read TGTGCCAGCAGCTGGACCTATAGGGGCGCCTACGAGCAGTACTTC. This gives the protein CASSWTYRGAYEQYF. The chain links TRBV5-8 to TRBJ2-7; D is possibly TRBD1 (5 bases). The CDR3 spans 15 residues. V was pared by 3 bases and J by 2 bases, with 15 bases between. Germline loops: CDR1 SGHTS, CDR2 YDEGEE.

J is TRBJ2-1 and V is TRBV7-8; 8 nucleotides line up with TRBD2. Trimming took 2 bases from V and 6 from J; bases not matched to a gene: 3. The CDR3 loop spans 14 amino acids. CDR1 and CDR2 from the germline V gene are SGHVS and FQNEAQ. CDR3 region: CASSLSGGGNEQFF. In DNA form, the CDR3 reads TGTGCCAGCAGCTTATCGGGGGGGGGCAATGAGCAGTTCTTC.